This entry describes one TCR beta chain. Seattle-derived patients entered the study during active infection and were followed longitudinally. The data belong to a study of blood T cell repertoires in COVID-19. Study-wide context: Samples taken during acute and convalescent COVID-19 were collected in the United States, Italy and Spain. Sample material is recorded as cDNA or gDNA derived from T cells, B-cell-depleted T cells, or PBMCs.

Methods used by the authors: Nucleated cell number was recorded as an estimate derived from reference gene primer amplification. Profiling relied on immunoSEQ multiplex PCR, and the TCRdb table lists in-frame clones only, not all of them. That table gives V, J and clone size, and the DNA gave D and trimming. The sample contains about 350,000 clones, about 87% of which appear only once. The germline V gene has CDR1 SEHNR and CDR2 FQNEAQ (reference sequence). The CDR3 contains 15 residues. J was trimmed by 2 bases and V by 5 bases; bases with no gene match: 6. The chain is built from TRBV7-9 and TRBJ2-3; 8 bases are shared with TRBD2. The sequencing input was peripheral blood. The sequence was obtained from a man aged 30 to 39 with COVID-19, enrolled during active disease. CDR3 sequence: CASSRHGGDTDTQYF. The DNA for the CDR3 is TGTGCCAGCAGCCGACACGGGGGGGACACAGATACGCAGTATTTT.